This is a list of T cell receptor beta chains from one sample in a study of cytotoxic CD8 clonotypes in ibrutinib-treated CLL. Profiled with immunoSEQ multiplex PCR; TCRdb holds only in-frame clones, not every one. The sample carries about 120,000 clones, 45% to 65% recorded once. The sample consisted of PBMCs, taken after 24 months of ibrutinib treatment. Receptors originate from a human donor with chronic lymphocytic leukemia. CDR3s include the opening cysteine and the closing phenylalanine or tryptophan. D genes are given only for firm matches. Expanded clones are given a class, and other clones once, few, many or no size at all.

j_call clone_size d_call v_call cdr3_aa cdr3_nt
TRBJ1-1 NA NA TRBV30 CAWRRGGTENTEAFF TGTGCCTGGAGGCGCGGCGGAACGGAGAACACTGAAGCTTTCTTT
TRBJ2-7 NA NA TRBV19 CASSGTGVSEQYF TGTGCCAGTAGTGGCACCGGGGTCTCCGAGCAGTACTTC
TRBJ1-6 many NA TRBV29-1 CSVEYRGHLHF TGCAGCGTTGAATATCGGGGTCACCTCCACTTT
TRBJ2-3 many TRBD2 TRBV9 CASSVEGGYADTQYF TGTGCCAGCAGCGTAGAGGGAGGGTATGCAGATACGCAGTATTTT
TRBJ2-7 NA TRBD1 TRBV27 CASTFGQGAYEQYF TGTGCCAGCACCTTCGGACAGGGGGCCTACGAGCAGTACTTC
TRBJ2-7 NA TRBD1 TRBV5-4 CASSLGTGGQGYEQYF TGTGCCAGCAGCTTGGGTACAGGGGGACAGGGGTACGAGCAGTACTTC
TRBJ1-4 few TRBD1 TRBV2 CASRGQGATNEKLFF TGTGCCAGCAGAGGACAGGGTGCAACTAATGAAAAACTGTTTTTT
TRBJ2-3 NA TRBD1 TRBV7-9 CASSLRGGQGHTDTQYF TGTGCCAGCAGCTTAAGGGGGGGACAGGGACACACAGATACGCAGTATTTT
TRBJ1-4 NA NA TRBV7-7 CASSTFPRPNEKLFF TGTGCCAGCAGCACTTTTCCACGCCCAAATGAAAAACTGTTTTTT
TRBJ1-5 NA TRBD1 TRBV6-6 CASSYSPGTGQQPQHF TGTGCCAGCAGTTACTCCCCAGGGACAGGGCAACAGCCCCAGCATTTT
TRBJ1-1 few TRBD1 TRBV5-1 CASSYRTGRNTEAFF TGCGCCAGCAGCTACCGGACAGGGAGAAACACTGAAGCTTTCTTT
TRBJ2-7 few NA TRBV7-2 CASSLVYRYEQYF TGTGCCAGCAGTTTAGTTTACAGATACGAGCAGTACTTC
TRBJ2-3 once NA TRBV4-2 CASSQEVSGARDTQYF TGTGCCAGCAGCCAAGAGGTCTCAGGGGCACGGGATACGCAGTATTTT
TRBJ1-2 NA NA TRBV6-1 CASSAGDSSNYGYTF TGTGCCAGCAGTGCTGGAGACAGCTCTAACTATGGCTACACCTTC
TRBJ2-5 NA TRBD2 TRBV7-2 CASSSGLVVETQYF TGTGCCAGCAGCTCAGGACTAGTTGTGGAGACCCAGTACTTC
TRBJ2-7 once NA TRBV7-9 CASSQDVDGSYEQYF TGTGCCAGCAGCCAAGATGTGGACGGCTCCTACGAGCAGTACTTC
TRBJ1-5 NA TRBD1 TRBV19 CASTKVQGGNQPQHF TGTGCCAGTACTAAGGTCCAGGGGGGTAATCAGCCCCAGCATTTT
TRBJ2-7 few TRBD2 TRBV18 CASSQGSSGGYEQYF TGTGCCAGCTCGCAGGGGTCTAGCGGGGGATACGAGCAGTACTTC
TRBJ2-7 few TRBD1 TRBV25-1 CASRDRGLYEQYF TGTGCCAGCAGGGACAGGGGGCTATACGAGCAGTACTTC
TRBJ2-7 NA NA TRBV6-6 CASSYQGFDEQYF TGTGCCAGCAGTTACCAGGGGTTCGACGAGCAGTACTTC
TRBJ1-5 few TRBD1 TRBV7-2 CASSLDGQGDQPQHF TGTGCCAGCAGCTTAGACGGACAGGGGGATCAGCCCCAGCATTTT
TRBJ2-5 NA NA TRBV4-1 CASSRPKGAAQETQYF TGCGCCAGCAGCCGCCCTAAAGGGGCAGCACAAGAGACCCAGTACTTC